This T cell receptor (beta chain) was obtained from a study of T cell responses to AZD1222 COVID-19 vaccine. About the research overall: Second-dose intervals of approximately 4 or approximately 12 weeks were pooled. Study-wide results and limits: The repertoires were collected only after the peak T cell response. Increases in Spike-specific TCR breadth and depth were seen after two AZD1222 doses. Clonal diversity was possibly underestimated; the donors were predominantly white British and more often female.

Assay: immunoSEQ multiplex PCR; the TCRdb copy retains only in-frame clones and omits some. The sample shows 84,000 or so clones, about 85% of them seen only once. The CDR3 totals 13 residues. Germline-derived CDR1 and CDR2 are LGHDT and YNNKEL (reference sequence). Trimming removed 1 base at V and 11 bases at J, with 12 bases between. On this clone: Its matching antigen is unknown.

The receptor was isolated from an adult in good health. The chain employs TRBV3-1 (or the pseudogene TRBV3-2) and TRBJ2-1; possibly TRBD1 or TRBD2 for D (5 bases each). The sequenced sample was peripheral blood, obtained on day 0 of AZD1222 vaccination. Here the CDR3 DNA reads TGTGCCAGCAGCCAAGGGGGACGCACACAGCAGTTCTTC. This codes for CASSQGGRTQQFF.